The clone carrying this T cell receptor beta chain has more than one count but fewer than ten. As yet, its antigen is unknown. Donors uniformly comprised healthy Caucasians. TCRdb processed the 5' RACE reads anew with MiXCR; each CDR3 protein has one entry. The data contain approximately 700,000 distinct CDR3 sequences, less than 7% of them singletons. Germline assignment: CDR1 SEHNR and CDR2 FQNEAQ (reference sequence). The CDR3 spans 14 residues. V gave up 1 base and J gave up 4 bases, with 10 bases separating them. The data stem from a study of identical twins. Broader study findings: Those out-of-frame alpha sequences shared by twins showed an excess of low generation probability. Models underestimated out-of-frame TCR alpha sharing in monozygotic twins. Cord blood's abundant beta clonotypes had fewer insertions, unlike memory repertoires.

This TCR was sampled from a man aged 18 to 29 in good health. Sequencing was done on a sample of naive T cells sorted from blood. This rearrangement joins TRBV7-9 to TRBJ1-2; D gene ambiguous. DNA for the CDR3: TGTGCCAGCAGCTTAGAACTCCCCCTCTATGGCTACACCTTC. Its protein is CASSLELPLYGYTF. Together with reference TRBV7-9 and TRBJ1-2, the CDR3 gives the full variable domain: DTGVSQNPRHKITKRGQNVTFRCDPISEHNRLYWYRQTLGQGPEFLTYFQNEAQLEKSRLLSDRFSAERPKGSFSTLEIQRTEQGDSAMYLCASSLELPLYGYTFGSGTRLTVV.